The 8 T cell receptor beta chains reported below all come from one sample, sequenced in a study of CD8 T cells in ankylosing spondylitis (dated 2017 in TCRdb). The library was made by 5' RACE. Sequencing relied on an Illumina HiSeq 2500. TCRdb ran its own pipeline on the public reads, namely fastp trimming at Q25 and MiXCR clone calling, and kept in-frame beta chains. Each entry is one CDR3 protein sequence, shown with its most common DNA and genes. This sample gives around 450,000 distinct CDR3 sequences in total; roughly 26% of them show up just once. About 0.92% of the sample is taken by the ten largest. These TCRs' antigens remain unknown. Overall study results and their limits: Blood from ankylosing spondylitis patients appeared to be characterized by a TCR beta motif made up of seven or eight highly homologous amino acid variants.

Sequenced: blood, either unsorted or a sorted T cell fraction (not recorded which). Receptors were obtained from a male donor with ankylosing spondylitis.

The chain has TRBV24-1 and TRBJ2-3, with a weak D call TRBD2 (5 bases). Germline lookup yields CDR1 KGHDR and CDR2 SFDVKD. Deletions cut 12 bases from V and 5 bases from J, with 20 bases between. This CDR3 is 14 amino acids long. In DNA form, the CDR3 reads TGTGCCTCTGGGGAGCGCCGACGCGGAGATACGCAGTATTTT. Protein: CASGERRRGDTQYF.

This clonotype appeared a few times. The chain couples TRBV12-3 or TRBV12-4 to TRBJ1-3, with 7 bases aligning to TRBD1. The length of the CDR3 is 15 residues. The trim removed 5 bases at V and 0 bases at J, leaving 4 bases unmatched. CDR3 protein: CASSPGTVSGNTIYF. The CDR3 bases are TGTGCCAGCAGTCCGGGGACAGTCTCTGGAAACACCATATATTTT.

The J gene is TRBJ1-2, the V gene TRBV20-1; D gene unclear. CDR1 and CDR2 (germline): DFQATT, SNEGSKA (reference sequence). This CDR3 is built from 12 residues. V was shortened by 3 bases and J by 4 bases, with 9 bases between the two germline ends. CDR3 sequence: CSASPGLYGYTF. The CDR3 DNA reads TGCAGTGCTAGTCCGGGCCTCTATGGCTACACCTTC.

CDR3 DNA sequence: TGTGCCAGCAGTCGCGGACAGGGTGGGCAGCCCCAGCATTTT. Its protein is CASSRGQGGQPQHF. The V call is TRBV27, the J call TRBJ1-5, with 8 bases identical to TRBD1. Germline CDR1 is MNHEY and CDR2 is SMNVEV (reference sequence). The CDR3 covers 14 residues. V gave up 5 bases and J gave up 7 bases; unmatched junction bases: 7.

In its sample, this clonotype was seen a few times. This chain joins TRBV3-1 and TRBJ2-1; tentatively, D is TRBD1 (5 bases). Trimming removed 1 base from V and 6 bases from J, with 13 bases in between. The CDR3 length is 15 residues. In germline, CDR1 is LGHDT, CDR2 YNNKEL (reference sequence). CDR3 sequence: CASSQVRQNSNEQFF. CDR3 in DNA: TGTGCCAGCAGCCAAGTGAGACAGAACAGCAATGAGCAGTTCTTC.

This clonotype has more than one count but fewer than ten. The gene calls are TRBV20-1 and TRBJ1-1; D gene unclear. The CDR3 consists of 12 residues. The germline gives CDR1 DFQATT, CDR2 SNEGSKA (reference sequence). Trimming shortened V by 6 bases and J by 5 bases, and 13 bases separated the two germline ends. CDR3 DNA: TGCAGTGCGAATAATGGCCATACTGAAGCTTTCTTT. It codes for CSANNGHTEAFF.

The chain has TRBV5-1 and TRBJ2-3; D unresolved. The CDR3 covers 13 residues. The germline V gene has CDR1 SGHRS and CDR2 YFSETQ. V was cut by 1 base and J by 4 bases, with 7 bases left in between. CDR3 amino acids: CASSLNRADTQYF. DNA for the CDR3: TGCGCCAGCAGCTTGAATAGAGCAGATACGCAGTATTTT.

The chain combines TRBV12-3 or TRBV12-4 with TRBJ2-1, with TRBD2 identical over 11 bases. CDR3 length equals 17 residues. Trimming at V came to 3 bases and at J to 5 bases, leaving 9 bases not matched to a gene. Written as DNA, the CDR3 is TGTGCCAGCAGTTTGCGACTAGCGGGGAGGCCAGACAATGAGCAGTTCTTC. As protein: CASSLRLAGRPDNEQFF.